The 2 T cell receptor beta chains below were found in one sample sequenced in a study of CD8+CD57+ T cells in acquired aplastic anemia. CDR3 and TCR beta VDJ profiling relied on genomic DNA as the template. TCRdb used MiXCR to reprocess the reads, holding one entry per CDR3 protein. The table shows around 430,000 distinct CDR3 sequences, with around 33% occurring only once. Previously, flow cytometry had revealed CD8+CD57+ cell expansion in the patients chosen for sequencing. The sequenced material came from sorted CD4+, CD8+, or CD8+CD57+ T cells (not recorded which) from PBMCs. These receptors all come from a human donor with aplastic anemia.

This clonotype was counted a few times. The chain carries TRBV19 and TRBJ2-3; D is possibly TRBD1 or TRBD2 (5 bases each). The germline V gene encodes CDR1 LNHDA and CDR2 SQIVND (reference sequence). Between the trimmed V and J ends, which lost 7 bases and 0 bases, there was a span of 11 bases. The CDR3 is made up of 14 amino acids. The CDR3 is CASIGTGSTDTQYF. CDR3 in DNA: TGTGCCAGTATCGGGACGGGGAGCACAGATACGCAGTATTTT.

This chain connects TRBV3-1 to TRBJ1-5; D remains unclear. V was cut by 0 bases and J by 0 bases, with 9 bases left in between. In germline, CDR1 is LGHDT, CDR2 YNNKEL (reference sequence). This CDR3 contains 16 residues. The CDR3 region has the DNA TGTGCCAGCAGCCAAGACTCCGGAGTTAGCAATCAGCCCCAGCATTTT. It translates to CASSQDSGVSNQPQHF.